This TCR beta chain derives from a study of STAT3 mutations in large granular lymphocyte leukemia. General study findings and limits: Some patients had persisting codominant clonotypes that could mask small clones. Treatment regimens differed across patients between samplings. Clonal expansion was inferred from other time points because no sample existed at each clone's first appearance. Every T-LGLL patient had at least one immunodominant TCRbeta clonotype. In about 30% of the 18 patients, new TCR clonotypes emerged after therapy.

This CDR3 has 12 residues. V was trimmed by 6 bases and J by 2 bases, leaving 8 bases between them. Germline values: CDR1 SGHVS, CDR2 FQNEAQ. This clone was observed a few times. As yet, its antigen is unknown. Sequenced by immunoSEQ multiplex PCR; TCRdb stores in-frame clones only, minus some. The data contain under 5,500 clones, 66% of them singletons. The receptor was derived from a man in his fifties or sixties with T-cell large granular lymphocyte leukemia. Some clones in this sample may be carry-over from other donors' samples. The sample comprised peripheral blood mononuclear cells. The chain recombines TRBV7-8 with TRBJ2-7; D remains unclear. The CDR3 loop is CASSSGPYEQYF. CDR3 in DNA: TGTGCCAGCAGTTCCGGGCCCTACGAGCAGTACTTC.